The 15 T cell receptor beta chains below were found in one sample sequenced in a study of cytomegalovirus exposure and HLA in healthy donors. PCR employed 60 Vbeta and 13 Jbeta primers. Assay used: immunoSEQ multiplex PCR; TCRdb lists only in-frame clones, some missing. The sample lists more than 95,000 clones, around 69% seen once, with around 15% in the top ten. Sequencing was carried out using PBMCs. The receptors shown here come from a man in his fifties in good health and CMV-seropositive.

Only a few counts were recorded for this clone. The chain links TRBV11-3 to TRBJ1-2, with D possibly being TRBD1 (6 bases). Germline CDR1 and CDR2: SGHNT and YENEEA. CDR3 size: 16 residues. V was pared by 5 bases and J by 5 bases, with 21 bases between. The CDR3 DNA reads TGTGCCAGCAGCCCCGATAGGGGGGGCGCAGGGTATGGCTACACCTTC. Translating it yields CASSPDRGGAGYGYTF. Full variable domain (outside the CDR3, taken from reference TRBV11-3 and TRBJ1-2): EAGVVQSPRYKIIEKKQPVAFWCNPISGHNTLYWYLQNLGQGPELLIRYENEEAVDDSQLPKDRFSAERLKGVDSTLKIQPAELGDSAVYLCASSPDRGGAGYGYTFGSGTRLTVV.

The rearrangement joins TRBV2 to TRBJ2-3, with a weak D call TRBD2 (5 bases). CDR1 is SNHLY, CDR2 FYNNEI, per germline. Trimming left V 5 bases short and J 0 bases short, with 15 bases between. The CDR3 sequence is 16 residues long. In nucleotides, the CDR3 is TGTGCCAGCAGTATCCCTAGCCCACAAAGCACAGATACGCAGTATTTT. Amino acids: CASSIPSPQSTDTQYF. Full variable domain (remainder filled in from reference TRBV2 and TRBJ2-3): EPEVTQTPSHQVTQMGQEVILRCVPISNHLYFYWYRQILGQKVEFLVSFYNNEISEKSEIFDDQFSVERPDGSNFTLKIRSTKLEDSAMYFCASSIPSPQSTDTQYFGPGTRLTVL.

This chain connects TRBV7-2 to TRBJ1-5; D uncertain. This CDR3 has 13 residues. Trimming cost V 1 base and J 3 bases, with 4 bases left between them. Per the germline V gene, CDR1 is SGHTA and CDR2 is FQGNSA. The CDR3 DNA sequence: TGTGCCAGCAGCTTAGGGCCCAATCAGCCCCAGCATTTT. It specifies CASSLGPNQPQHF.

J is TRBJ2-2 and V is TRBV5-1, with D possibly TRBD2 on 6 matching bases. The CDR3 loop spans 16 amino acids. V lost 5 bases and J lost 4, with 18 bases in between. Germline V CDR1 and CDR2: SGHRS, YFSETQ. DNA of the CDR3: TGCGCCAGCAGACGATCTGGGACTCTTTCCACCGGGGAGCTGTTTTTT. Its translation: CASRRSGTLSTGELFF.

This rearrangement joins TRBV18 to TRBJ2-1; 15 nucleotides match TRBD2. Germline V lookup: CDR1 KGHSH, CDR2 LQKENI. Unmatched junction bases numbered 1, after V lost 0 bases and J lost 7 bases. CDR3 length equals 16 residues. CDR3: CASSPPGLAGGNEQFF. CDR3 nucleotides: TGTGCCAGCTCACCACCAGGACTAGCGGGAGGGAATGAGCAGTTCTTC.

The V gene is TRBV27, the J gene TRBJ2-7; 9 nucleotides line up with TRBD2. In germline, CDR1 is MNHEY, CDR2 SMNVEV (reference sequence). Germline trimming cut 5 bases from V and 0 bases from J; bases unmatched to any gene: 14. This CDR3 region has 18 residues. CDR3 DNA sequence: TGTGCCAGCAGTCCCAACAGAGCGGGGGGAGTAAGCTCCTACGAGCAGTACTTC. Translation gives CASSPNRAGGVSSYEQYF.

The chain has TRBV5-1 and TRBJ2-3; perhaps TRBD1 as D (7 bases). In germline, CDR1 is SGHRS, CDR2 YFSETQ. Trimming cost V 4 bases and J 1 base, with 13 bases left between them. CDR3 length: 15 amino acids. The CDR3 protein is CASSASGGRTDTQYF. The CDR3 bases are TGCGCCAGCAGCGCTTCAGGGGGGCGCACAGATACGCAGTATTTT. Filled out from reference TRBV5-1 and TRBJ2-3, the complete variable domain reads KAGVTQTPRYLIKTRGQQVTLSCSPISGHRSVSWYQQTPGQGLQFLFEYFSETQRNKGNFPGRFSGRQFSNSRSEMNVSTLELGDSALYLCASSASGGRTDTQYFGPGTRLTVL.

This clone appeared once. In the same sample, other DNA sequences code for this CDR3. The V call is TRBV7-2, the J call TRBJ2-5; 7 nucleotides line up with TRBD2. Trimming took 0 bases from V and 5 from J; bases not matched to a gene: 3. The CDR3 totals 14 residues. Germline CDR1 and CDR2: SGHTA and FQGNSA. The CDR3 DNA follows: TGTGCCAGCAGCTTAGCCGGGACTAAGGAGACCCAGTACTTC. Protein sequence: CASSLAGTKETQYF.

This clone was recorded once. This chain joins TRBV11-3 and TRBJ2-3; 9 bases line up with TRBD2. The J segment lost 6 bases and the V segment lost 2 bases, leaving 15 bases of the junction unmatched. This CDR3 spans 18 amino acids. CDR1 and CDR2 (germline): SGHNT, YENEEA. The CDR3 region has the DNA TGTGCCAGCAGCTTACCAATCTCGAGTAGCGGGAGTGGGGATACGCAGTATTTT. This translates into CASSLPISSSGSGDTQYF.

The chain links TRBV6-1 to TRBJ1-2, with 9 bases lining up with TRBD1. Germline V gene sequence: CDR1 MNHNS, CDR2 SASEGT. With V trimmed by 6 bases and J by 7 bases, 9 bases remained unmatched. This CDR3 region has 14 residues. The CDR3 here is CASRGQGDLSGYTF. The CDR3 region has the DNA TGTGCCAGCAGGGGACAGGGTGATCTGTCTGGCTACACCTTC.

This chain connects TRBV5-5 to TRBJ1-2; TRBD1 agrees at 9 bases. Germline V lookup: CDR1 SGHKS, CDR2 YYEKEE (reference sequence). The V gene end was trimmed by 4 bases and the J gene end by 5 bases; junction bases not matched to a gene: 9. This CDR3 comprises 15 residues. CDR3 DNA: TGTGCCAGCAGCCGGGACAGGGCAATTCGGTATGGCTACACCTTC. It encodes CASSRDRAIRYGYTF.

This chain connects TRBV19 to TRBJ1-5; maybe TRBD1 (6 bases). Germline V gene sequence: CDR1 LNHDA, CDR2 SQIVND (reference sequence). The V gene lost 0 bases and the J gene lost 4 bases, with 7 bases spanning the gap. The CDR3 has 14 amino acids. CDR3 region: CASSIDRGNQPQHF. The CDR3 region has the DNA TGTGCCAGTAGTATAGACAGGGGAAATCAGCCCCAGCATTTT.

The chain joins TRBV7-2 to TRBJ2-1; 8 nucleotides align to TRBD2. Germline CDR1 and CDR2: SGHTA and FQGNSA. This CDR3 is 17 amino acids long. Trimming removed 1 base from V and 5 bases from J; junction bases left unmatched: 10. CDR3 DNA: TGTGCCAGCAGCTTAGTACGAGGCGGGGGGCGGGACAATGAGCAGTTCTTC. Protein sequence: CASSLVRGGGRDNEQFF.

This chain joins TRBV15 and TRBJ2-5, with unresolved D. The tail of the sequence fits TRBJ2-7 better, so the J call may be wrong. CDR3 length equals 13 residues. Per germline, CDR1 LNHNV and CDR2 YYDKDF (reference sequence). In DNA, the CDR3 is TGTGCCACCAGCAGAGATTCAGGATACGAGCAGTACTTC. Translated, it gives CATSRDSGYEQYF.

The rearrangement links TRBV15 to TRBJ2-2; D possibly corresponds to TRBD2 (6 bases). Trimming removed 9 bases at V and 6 bases at J, with 14 bases between. In germline, CDR1 is LNHNV, CDR2 YYDKDF (reference sequence). The CDR3 extends over 13 amino acids. The CDR3: CATEGVSPGELFF. The CDR3 region has the DNA TGTGCCACGGAGGGAGTGTCCCCCGGGGAGCTGTTTTTT.